The 24 T cell receptor beta chains in this list originate from one sample, sequenced in a study of T-cell reconstitution after alpha-beta-depleted transplantation in children. It was with unique molecular identifiers that the TCRbeta library was prepared. TCRdb re-analysed the PCR reads in MiXCR, keeping a single row per CDR3 protein. The sample has approximately 110,000 distinct CDR3 sequences, roughly 23% seen once. The source material was PBMCs, mostly from graft donor cells, sampled 180 days after TCRalphabeta/CD19-depleted stem cell transplant. These receptors were obtained from a male patient under 10 years old who had a stem cell transplant for chronic granulomatous disease, so the T cells may come from the graft donor.

The gene calls are TRBV29-1 and TRBJ2-1; D not resolved. CDR1 is SQVTM and CDR2 is ANQGSEA in the germline V gene. The CDR3 runs 13 residues. V was shortened by 2 bases and J by 5 bases, with 10 bases between the two germline ends. For the CDR3, the DNA is TGCAGCGTTGAATGGCAGGTTAACAATGAGCAGTTCTTC. This gives the protein CSVEWQVNNEQFF.

The sample holds many counts of this clonotype. The chain uses TRBV7-6 and TRBJ1-6; 8 positions match TRBD1. CDR3 size: 15 residues. Unmatched junction bases numbered 2, after V lost 5 bases and J lost 2 bases. Per germline, CDR1 SGHVS and CDR2 FNYEAQ. CDR3 loop: CASSPDRAYNSPLHF. Written as DNA, the CDR3 is TGTGCCAGCAGCCCGGACAGGGCCTATAATTCACCCCTCCACTTT.

This clonotype was seen at least ten times. CDR3 sequence (DNA): TGCAGCGTAGGGACAGGGGGTCAAGAGACCCAGTACTTC. This encodes CSVGTGGQETQYF. This chain links TRBV29-1 with TRBJ2-5; TRBD1 agrees at 11 bases. Trimming took 6 bases from V and 2 from J; bases not matched to a gene: 2. This CDR3 comprises 13 residues. Germline CDR1 and CDR2: SQVTM and ANQGSEA.

CDR3 region: CASSLGPPYTVESMWYTF. CDR3 in DNA: TGTGCCAGCAGTTTAGGCCCCCCATACACGGTTGAGTCTATGTGGTACACCTTC. The chain joins TRBV12-3 or TRBV12-4 to TRBJ1-2; D ambiguous. V lost 1 base and J 11 bases, leaving 29 bases between the germline ends. This CDR3 is built from 18 residues.

Only a few counts were recorded for this clonotype. The CDR3 sequence is CSGRGQDPYNEQFF. DNA for the CDR3: TGCAGCGGGAGGGGACAGGACCCCTACAATGAGCAGTTCTTC. The chain employs TRBV29-1 and TRBJ2-1; 8 nucleotides match TRBD1. The V gene's germline CDR1 is SQVTM and CDR2 ANQGSEA. V was clipped by 7 bases and J by 2 bases; unmatched bases: 7. CDR3 length equals 14 residues.

The rearrangement uses TRBV7-2 and TRBJ1-5; 9 bases match TRBD1. This CDR3 comprises 14 residues. Germline CDR1 is SGHTA and CDR2 is FQGNSA. Trimming removed 6 bases from V and 4 bases from J; junction bases left unmatched: 4. CDR3 DNA: TGTGCCAGCAGTCGACAGGGGGGAAATCAGCCCCAGCATTTT. The encoded protein is CASSRQGGNQPQHF.

This clonotype came up many times. The V and J genes are TRBV10-1 and TRBJ2-5; D is undetermined. Deletions cut 6 bases from V and 9 bases from J, with 8 bases between. The germline gives CDR1 WNHNN, CDR2 SYGVQD (reference sequence). The CDR3 contains 10 residues. The CDR3 reads CASREQAQYF. CDR3 sequence (DNA): TGCGCCAGCAGGGAGCAAGCCCAGTACTTC.

This clonotype was detected many times. The rearrangement uses TRBV20-1 and TRBJ2-2; no definite D call. V was shortened by 1 base and J by 0 bases, with 3 bases between the two germline ends. Germline V lookup: CDR1 DFQATT, CDR2 SNEGSKA (reference sequence). The CDR3 extends over 13 amino acids. The CDR3 sequence is CSARVPNTGELFF. CDR3 DNA sequence: TGCAGTGCTAGAGTTCCGAACACCGGGGAGCTGTTTTTT.

V is TRBV6-5 and J is TRBJ1-4; 9 bases fit TRBD1. This CDR3 comprises 15 residues. Looked up from germline, CDR1 is MNHEY and CDR2 is SVGAGI. Unmatched junction bases numbered 3, after V lost 0 bases and J lost 7 bases. CDR3 residues: CASSYSPDRGEKLFF. The CDR3 coding sequence is TGTGCCAGCAGTTACTCTCCGGACAGGGGTGAAAAACTGTTTTTT.

This clonotype was counted a few times. The rearrangement links TRBV21-1 to TRBJ2-7; TRBD1 is the table's D call and was not checked against the DNA. TRBV21-1 is assigned pseudogene status. This CDR3 spans 15 amino acids. The CDR3 region is CASSKVHRSPYEQYF. The CDR3 DNA reads as TGTGCCAGCAGCAAAGTTCATAGGTCCCCCTACGAGCAGTACTTC.

This clonotype was seen only a few times. The CDR3 coding sequence is TGCGCCAGCAGCACTAGGACAGGGGATGGCTACACCTTC. This gives the protein CASSTRTGDGYTF. The chain joins TRBV5-1 to TRBJ1-2; TRBD1 aligns across 9 bases. The trim removed 4 bases at V and 6 bases at J, leaving 4 bases unmatched. This CDR3 spans 13 amino acids. Germline CDR1 is SGHRS and CDR2 is YFSETQ.

This chain links TRBV2 with TRBJ2-7, with unresolved D. Germline V lookup: CDR1 SNHLY, CDR2 FYNNEI. The V end lost 2 bases, the J end lost 3 bases, and 11 bases lay between the germline ends. CDR3 size: 14 residues. The CDR3 here is CASSEMRIVYEQYF. The CDR3 DNA follows: TGTGCCAGCAGTGAAATGCGGATCGTCTACGAGCAGTACTTC.

The chain has TRBV15 and TRBJ2-2, with 10 bases that match TRBD2. Looked up from germline, CDR1 is LNHNV and CDR2 is YYDKDF (reference sequence). V trimming: 8 bases; J trimming: 0 bases; junction bases outside the gene matches: 9. The CDR3 length is 17 residues. CDR3 DNA: TGTGCCACCTCCGGACTAGCGGTAGTTACGAACACCGGGGAGCTGTTTTTT. As protein: CATSGLAVVTNTGELFF.

The chain uses TRBV5-1 and TRBJ2-2; D unresolved. Trimming removed 4 bases from V and 8 bases from J, with 9 bases in between. Germline V lookup: CDR1 SGHRS, CDR2 YFSETQ. This CDR3 is 12 amino acids long. As DNA, the CDR3 is TGCGCCAGCAGCGCATTAACAGGGGAGCTGTTTTTT. This sequence encodes CASSALTGELFF.

This clonotype was detected only a few times. The V gene is TRBV12-3 or TRBV12-4, the J gene TRBJ2-7; tentative D call: TRBD2 (6 bases). The CDR3 has 15 residues. The germline V and J ends were trimmed by 7 bases and 3 bases, with 19 bases remaining between them. The CDR3 DNA sequence: TGTGCCAGCACCTACTGGGGGGTGTCGGGCTACGAGCAGTACTTC. Translated, it gives CASTYWGVSGYEQYF.

This clonotype was seen more than once but under ten times. The rearrangement links TRBV10-3 to TRBJ1-5; 8 bases are shared with TRBD1. The CDR3 is 16 residues long. CDR1 and CDR2 from the germline V gene are ENHRY and SYGVKD. V lost 3 bases and J lost 4; bases outside the gene matches: 8. The CDR3 DNA follows: TGTGCCATCAGTGAAACAGGGGGGATTGGTAATCAGCCCCAGCATTTT. Amino acids: CAISETGGIGNQPQHF.

This clonotype was found many times. The chain combines TRBV6-5 with TRBJ1-5, with unresolved D. The CDR3 covers 14 residues. V gave up 4 bases and J gave up 7 bases, with 14 bases separating them. Germline V gene data show CDR1 as MNHEY and CDR2 as SVGAGI. CDR3: CASSSRQVEQPQHF. The CDR3 coding sequence is TGTGCCAGCAGTTCCCGCCAGGTTGAGCAGCCCCAGCATTTT.

This clonotype was detected a few times. The chain carries TRBV12-3 or TRBV12-4 and TRBJ1-1; D remains unclear. Trimming stripped 6 bases from V and 5 bases from J, with 10 bases between. The CDR3 is 12 residues long. CDR3 sequence reads: CASRPPETEAFF. The CDR3 DNA is TGTGCCAGCAGGCCTCCGGAAACTGAAGCTTTCTTT.

This clonotype came up many times. This CDR3 is CASKRTGTLDSPLHF. CDR3 nucleotide sequence: TGTGCCAGCAAGCGAACCGGGACATTGGATTCACCCCTCCACTTT. This rearrangement joins TRBV6-5 to TRBJ1-6; a weak D match, TRBD1 (6 bases). Germline V gives CDR1 MNHEY, CDR2 SVGAGI. The CDR3 spans 15 residues. Trimming stripped 7 bases from V and 8 bases from J, with 18 bases between.

This clonotype was counted ten times or more. The gene calls are TRBV12-3 or TRBV12-4 and TRBJ2-7; TRBD2 matches at 11 bases. Trimming removed 5 bases from V and 7 bases from J; junction bases left unmatched: 10. CDR3 size: 15 residues. CDR3 sequence: CASSTRLAGYMEQYF. CDR3 DNA: TGTGCCAGCAGTACGCGACTAGCGGGATATATGGAGCAGTACTTC.

The chain employs TRBV27 and TRBJ2-7; tentatively, D is TRBD2 (6 bases). Trimming removed 10 bases at V and 2 bases at J, with 15 bases between. CDR1 and CDR2 from the germline V gene are MNHEY and SMNVEV (reference sequence). This CDR3 contains 13 residues. CDR3 loop: CATSYGGTYEQYF. The CDR3 DNA reads TGTGCCACCAGCTATGGGGGGACCTACGAGCAGTACTTC.

This clonotype was detected ten times or more. The gene calls are TRBV11-2 and TRBJ2-2; D possibly uses TRBD1 or TRBD2 (7 bases each). Germline CDR1 reads SGHAT; CDR2 reads FQNNGV. Between the trimmed V and J ends, which lost 3 bases and 2 bases, there was a span of 25 bases. This CDR3 contains 20 residues. The CDR3: CASSLKGKTGRVGNTGELFF. DNA for the CDR3: TGTGCCAGCAGCTTGAAGGGAAAGACAGGGAGGGTTGGAAACACCGGGGAGCTGTTTTTT.

The sample holds many counts of this clonotype. The chain recombines TRBV3-1 with TRBJ2-1; D gene uncertain. Looked up from germline, CDR1 is LGHDT and CDR2 is YNNKEL (reference sequence). The CDR3 totals 14 residues. The V end was cut by 4 bases, the J end by 2 bases, with 9 bases between. CDR3 amino acids: CASSLISAYNEQFF. CDR3 nucleotides: TGTGCCAGCAGCCTTATTTCGGCCTACAATGAGCAGTTCTTC.

At least ten counts were recorded for this clonotype. The chain has TRBV6-5 and TRBJ1-1; D unclear. Germline V gene lookup returns CDR1 MNHEY and CDR2 SVGAGI. The CDR3 extends over 13 amino acids. Trimming left V 2 bases short and J 1 base short, with 5 bases between. The CDR3 DNA follows: TGTGCCAGCAGTTACAACGAGAACACTGAAGCTTTCTTT. It is translated as CASSYNENTEAFF.